This T cell receptor beta chain comes out of a study of cytomegalovirus exposure and HLA in healthy donors. The CDR3 runs to 15 residues. The germline V gene has CDR1 MNHEY and CDR2 SVGAGI. The V end lost 5 bases, the J end lost 3 bases, and 17 bases lay between the germline ends. Study-level points and caveats: Presence/absence analyses assumed roughly uniform sequencing depth across donors, which may not hold. It has been reported that TCR beta sequences accurately predicted the HLA-A and HLA-B alleles of most subjects. Most of the TCR beta V segments (in an earlier analysis) were productive either about 87% or about 30% of the time.

Turning to this clone: Its antigen is undetermined.

PCR used 60 Vbeta primers and 13 Jbeta primers. Original analysis: Later, an analysis found 80 million or so unique TCR beta chains, and 8.5 million to 12 million of these were shared. The table came from immunoSEQ multiplex PCR; TCRdb's copy has only in-frame clones and leaves some out. Clonal size and the V and J genes are those of that table, whereas D and trimming came from the DNA. The sample yields around 130,000 clones, about 80% seen once. The chain is built from TRBV6-5 and TRBJ2-7; possible D gene TRBD1, 6 bases. This TCR was sampled from a man aged 45 to 65 in good health and CMV-seronegative. The sequencing sample was made of PBMCs. The CDR3 DNA sequence: TGTGCCAGCAGTCCTCCGCCAGGGGTTGGCTACGAGCAGTACTTC. This gives the protein CASSPPPGVGYEQYF.